This T cell receptor (beta chain) came from a study of siplizumab effects on memory and regulatory T cells (dated by TCRdb to between 2018 and 2020). Concerning the study at large: Across about 8 responder-stimulator pairs, mixed lymphocyte reactions were run in pairs, one with siplizumab at approximately 1 ug/mL and one without drug. The study looked at the effect of siplizumab, an anti-CD2 antibody, on alloreactive T-cell subsets in allogeneic mixed lymphocyte reactions made from human PBMCs.

Library construction relied on the immunoSEQ multiplex PCR assay. Each sample had some 96,000 TCR templates assayed by the deep sequencing platform. Genomic DNA extracted from sorted T cells was used for TCRbeta CDR3 sequencing. In the paper's pipeline: The R programming language was used for clonal analysis of TCRbeta CDR3 data. Unstimulated samples were compared with post-reaction CFSE-low samples to define alloreactive CD4+ and CD8+ clones. Regulatory or non-regulatory origin was assigned to alloreactive CD4+ clones by matching of sequences to sorted unstimulated Treg and non-Treg repertoires. TCRdb retrieved this table from immuneACCESS and kept in-frame rearrangements only. Not all clones are present; in checked studies, unresolved V genes account for under half, and no reason is known for the remainder. V, J and clone size reflect that table, while D and trimming were determined from the DNA. The sample table records about 9,600 clones; roughly 46% of these occur just once. The ten biggest clones cover approximately 23% of the sample.

Mixed lymphocyte reaction cells were cocultured at 37°C for about 6 days. After responder PBMCs were labelled with CFSE and stimulator PBMCs with Violet Dye, the two populations were combined at a 1:1 ratio. TCRbeta CDR3 sequencing was performed on sorted unstimulated T cells and on proliferating T cells recovered from mixed lymphocyte reactions. Fresh whole blood from approximately 10 HLA-typed healthy donors was used to isolate PBMCs. After the mixed lymphocyte reaction, proliferating CFSE-low responder T cells were FACS-sorted for TCR sequencing. Note on this clone: Its antigen is still unknown. There are no base qualities to consult, and no much larger clone falls within one base.

Findings and caveats that apply to the study as a whole: Unstimulated naive T cells appeared more diverse than memory T cells, and naive cells seemed to contribute substantially to the alloresponse. No functional confirmation was obtained for the suppressive function of proliferating Tregs from siplizumab cultures. In reactions with siplizumab, an average of 68.8% of mappable alloreactive CD4+ clones were Treg-derived, compared with roughly 27% in control reactions. Because sequences below about 10^-5 frequency were poorly captured, only a minor fraction of alloreactive clones could be mapped to unstimulated subsets. The cumulative frequency of alloreactive sequences traceable to unstimulated CD4+ memory T cells was significantly reduced by siplizumab. For roughly 75-97% of proliferating CD4+ or CD8+ clones, no naive or memory phenotype could be assigned.

The junction shows trimming of 6 bases on V and 2 bases on J, plus 11 bases between the germline ends. Looking up the germline V gene yields CDR1 MDHEN and CDR2 SYDVKM. From cysteine to phenylalanine, the CDR3 is 14 amino acids long. The only DNA kept is the CDR3, 42 bases in frame from the first base. The chain couples TRBV28 to TRBJ1-5; a weak D assignment points to TRBD1 (5 bases agree). Sequences were obtained from CFSE-low (dividing) CD4+ T cells sorted from an allogeneic mixed lymphocyte reaction. This TCR was recovered from a human donor in good health; the cells came from an allogeneic mixed lymphocyte reaction. The DNA sequence is given as TGTGCCAGCAGGGGGACTGGGGGCAATCAGCCCCAGCATTTT. The encoded protein is CASRGTGGNQPQHF.